Listed here are 11 T cell receptor beta chains from one sample, sequenced in a study of control samples from healthy donors and cancer patients. The assay was immunoSEQ multiplex PCR, and TCRdb's table has in-frame clones only and misses some. The sample comprises around 94,000 clones, about 85% of which are singletons, and 1.3% rests with the top ten. Material: blood. The receptors derive from a woman aged 50 to 65 in good health.

The V call is TRBV11-3, the J call TRBJ1-6; D may be TRBD1 (5 bases). Germline-derived CDR1 and CDR2 are SGHNT and YENEEA. The CDR3 consists of 17 residues. V lost 1 base to trimming and J lost 7 bases, with 17 bases between them. The CDR3 DNA sequence: TGTGCCAGCAGCTTAGTTTCGCTGCAGGGAGCAAATTCACCCCTCCACTTT. This encodes CASSLVSLQGANSPLHF.

The chain links TRBV11-2 to TRBJ2-7, with 7 bases fitting TRBD1. V shed 3 bases, J shed 0 bases, and the junction held 11 bases outside the gene matches. CDR1 SGHAT and CDR2 FQNNGV come from the germline V gene. This CDR3 spans 17 amino acids. The CDR3 sequence is CASSFSIGQATSYEQYF. The CDR3 DNA is TGTGCCAGCAGCTTTTCTATTGGACAGGCTACCTCCTACGAGCAGTACTTC.

The rearrangement joins TRBV27 to TRBJ1-1; 8 nucleotides line up with TRBD1. The CDR3 covers 12 residues. V gave up 6 bases and J gave up 4 bases; unmatched junction bases: 1. The V gene's germline CDR1 is MNHEY and CDR2 SMNVEV (reference sequence). The chain's CDR3 is CASRDRATEAFF. The CDR3 DNA is TGTGCCAGCAGGGACAGGGCCACTGAAGCTTTCTTT.

This clone was found a few times. The rearrangement joins TRBV7-2 to TRBJ1-6; D possibly corresponds to TRBD1 (5 bases). This CDR3 spans 16 amino acids. Deletions cut 1 base from V and 4 bases from J, with 11 bases between. Germline V lookup: CDR1 SGHTA, CDR2 FQGNSA. The CDR3 sequence is CASSLEGRAYNSPLHF. In DNA, the CDR3 is TGTGCCAGCAGCTTAGAAGGCAGGGCGTATAATTCACCCCTCCACTTT. Supplemented by reference TRBV7-2 and TRBJ1-6, the full variable domain reads GAGVSQSPSNKVTEKGKDVELRCDPISGHTALYWYRQSLGQGLEFLIYFQGNSAPDKSGLPSDRFSAERTGGSVSTLTIQRTQQEDSAVYLCASSLEGRAYNSPLHFGNGTRLTVT.

This chain connects TRBV6-5 to TRBJ1-1; 7 nucleotides agree with TRBD1. With V trimmed by 6 bases and J by 5 bases, 9 bases remained unmatched. Germline V lookup: CDR1 MNHEY, CDR2 SVGAGI. The CDR3 has 14 residues. CDR3 sequence reads: CASRQGQVVTEAFF. CDR3 DNA: TGTGCCAGCAGACAAGGACAGGTTGTTACTGAAGCTTTCTTT.

The chain employs TRBV19 and TRBJ1-4; maybe TRBD1 (5 bases). This CDR3 is built from 15 residues. Trimming stripped 6 bases from V and 4 bases from J, with 15 bases between. Germline CDR1 and CDR2: LNHDA and SQIVND (reference sequence). The CDR3 loop reads CASSVRVRDNEKLFF. The DNA for the CDR3 is TGTGCCAGTAGCGTCAGGGTGCGGGATAATGAAAAACTGTTTTTT.

The chain uses TRBV19 and TRBJ1-5, with a possible D match to TRBD1 (5 bases). The CDR3 extends over 13 amino acids. Germline V gene lookup returns CDR1 LNHDA and CDR2 SQIVND (reference sequence). Trimming took 0 bases from V and 15 from J, leaving 15 bases between them. CDR3 DNA sequence: TGTGCCAGTAGTATAGATATAAGGGGCCCAAGGCATTTT. Translating it yields CASSIDIRGPRHF.

The V gene is TRBV10-3, the J gene TRBJ1-1; 9 bases fit TRBD1. V lost 9 bases and J lost 3; bases outside the gene matches: 8. Per the germline V gene, CDR1 is ENHRY and CDR2 is SYGVKD. The CDR3 is 14 residues long. This CDR3 is CAIKARDRDTEAFF. CDR3 DNA sequence: TGTGCCATTAAGGCCCGGGACAGGGACACTGAAGCTTTCTTT.

The V and J genes are TRBV29-1 and TRBJ2-1; 9 positions agree with TRBD1. The length of the CDR3 is 16 residues. The J segment lost 7 bases and the V segment lost 2 bases, leaving 12 bases of the junction unmatched. Germline-derived CDR1 and CDR2 are SQVTM and ANQGSEA. The CDR3 spells CSVEKNRGLYPNEQFF. The CDR3 DNA is TGCAGCGTTGAAAAAAACAGGGGGCTCTACCCTAATGAGCAGTTCTTC.

The V call is TRBV10-3, the J call TRBJ2-7; no reliable D call. The CDR3 length is 13 residues. Germline V gene data show CDR1 as ENHRY and CDR2 as SYGVKD. Trimming took off 0 bases at V and 4 bases at J, with 7 bases between the two ends. The CDR3 loop is CAISESPPYEQYF. The CDR3 DNA sequence: TGTGCCATCAGTGAGTCCCCCCCATACGAGCAGTACTTC.

For the CDR3, the DNA is TGTGCCAGCAGCGGCAGCCGGTCCGAGCAGTTCTTC. This gives the protein CASSGSRSEQFF. The genes are TRBV11-3 and TRBJ2-1; D is ambiguous. The germline gives CDR1 SGHNT, CDR2 YENEEA. V was cut by 5 bases and J by 10 bases, with 12 bases left in between. The CDR3 is 12 residues long.